The rows below give T cell receptor beta chains drawn from one sample of a study of blood T cell repertoires in COVID-19. Sequenced by immunoSEQ multiplex PCR; TCRdb stores in-frame clones only, minus some. The table includes more than 140,000 clones, roughly 86% detected once. The sample comprised peripheral blood. These receptors were obtained from a woman aged 60-75 years with acute or convalescent COVID-19. Each CDR3 is given with its conserved first and last residue. The order of the fields is D gene, V gene, clone size, J gene, CDR3 length, CDR3 DNA, CDR3 protein. The D gene is left open where the match is weak. Size tells how often a clone was seen (once, few, many) or the class of an expanded clone, and some rows leave it out.

NA	TRBV4-3	few	TRBJ1-5	15	TGCGCCAGCAGCCAAACACATTATAGCAATCAGCCCCAGCATTTT	CASSQTHYSNQPQHF
NA	TRBV19	many	TRBJ2-2	15	TGTGCCAGTAGTATAAGACAGGTGAACACCGGGGAGCTGTTTTTT	CASSIRQVNTGELFF
TRBD1	TRBV27	NA	TRBJ2-1	15	TGTGCCAGCAGGACTCTCGGACAGGGGGCTAATGAGCAGTTCTTC	CASRTLGQGANEQFF
TRBD1	TRBV7-9	NA	TRBJ1-1	16	TGTGCCAGCAGCCTAACGCCGACAGGGACCCCTTCGCGACTCTTCTTT	CASSLTPTGTPSRLFF
TRBD2	TRBV7-9	once	TRBJ2-5	19	TGTGCCAGCAGCTTAGCTGTAGGGACTAGCGGGGGTGTAAAAGAGACCCAGTACTTC	CASSLAVGTSGGVKETQYF
NA	TRBV4-2	NA	TRBJ2-5	16	TGTGCCAGCAGCCGACACACACTAGCACCCGGGGAGACCCAGTACTTC	CASSRHTLAPGETQYF
NA	TRBV24-1	NA	TRBJ2-3	14	TGTGCCACCAGTCCAGATGTTAGCACAGATACGCAGTATTTT	CATSPDVSTDTQYF
TRBD1	TRBV5-1	NA	TRBJ2-6	16	TGCGCCAGCAGCAAACTGACAGGGGCTGGGGCCAACGTCCTGACTTTC	CASSKLTGAGANVLTF
NA	TRBV28	NA	TRBJ1-1	14	TGTGCCAGCGGCTCGGGACAAATCAACACTGAAGCTTTCTTT	CASGSGQINTEAFF
TRBD1	TRBV5-1	NA	TRBJ2-2	14	TGCGCCAGCAGCTTCGGGACAGACACCGGGGAGCTGTTTTTT	CASSFGTDTGELFF
NA	TRBV9	NA	TRBJ1-2	14	TGTGCCAGCAGCCCCACAGGGTCCGGCTATGGCTACACCTTC	CASSPTGSGYGYTF
NA	TRBV7-8	NA	TRBJ1-1	13	TGTGCCAGCAGCTTATTGTTGAGCGCTGAAGCTTTCTTT	CASSLLLSAEAFF
TRBD1	TRBV29-1	NA	TRBJ1-1	18	TGCAGCGTACGGACAAGGACAGGGTCGATAAACATGAACACTGAAGCTTTCTTT	CSVRTRTGSINMNTEAFF
TRBD1	TRBV3-1/TRBV3-2	NA	TRBJ1-6	15	TGTGCCAGCAGCCATTCAGGGGGCCATAATTCACCCCTCCACTTT	CASSHSGGHNSPLHF
TRBD1	TRBV30	NA	TRBJ2-5	16	TGTGCCTGGAGTGTAGGGACAGGGGGTCTTCAAGAGACCCAGTACTTC	CAWSVGTGGLQETQYF
TRBD1	TRBV28	once	TRBJ2-2	15	TGTGCCAGCAGTTTAGGTCAGGGGGCCGTCGGGGAGCTGTTTTTT	CASSLGQGAVGELFF
NA	TRBV24-1	NA	TRBJ2-3	16	TGTGCCACCAGTGATTTGCGGGGGAGTGGCACAGATACGCAGTATTTT	CATSDLRGSGTDTQYF
NA	TRBV11-3	once	TRBJ2-5	13	TGTGCCAGCAGCTGGAGGGTCCAAGAGACCCAGTACTTC	CASSWRVQETQYF
TRBD2	TRBV6-5	NA	TRBJ2-3	14	TGTGCCAGCAGGGCGCAGCGGGGGGGGGATACGCAGTATTTT	CASRAQRGGDTQYF
TRBD1	TRBV10-3	NA	TRBJ1-3	17	TGTGCCATCAGTGATTCCGACAGGGGGAGAGGAAGAAACACCATATATTTT	CAISDSDRGRGRNTIYF
TRBD1	TRBV15	once	TRBJ2-5	14	TGTGCCACCAGTAACCGACAGGGTAGAGAGACCCAGTACTTC	CATSNRQGRETQYF
NA	TRBV7-9	few	TRBJ1-4	17	TGTGCCAGCAGCTCACTCCCCCCAGACAGCCATAATGAAAAACTGTTTTTT	CASSSLPPDSHNEKLFF
TRBD2	TRBV6-6	NA	TRBJ2-7	16	TGTGCCAGCAGTAGGACTAGCGGGATGGTACGCTACGAGCAGTACTTC	CASSRTSGMVRYEQYF
NA	TRBV19	NA	TRBJ1-1	14	TGTGCCAGTAGTATTCCATTTTTAACTGCTGAAGCTTTCTTT	CASSIPFLTAEAFF
TRBD1	TRBV7-8	once	TRBJ1-4	19	TGTGCCAGCAGCCGCGGACAGGGTAGGGGTCGGGGATCTAATGAAAAACTGTTTTTT	CASSRGQGRGRGSNEKLFF
NA	TRBV9	NA	TRBJ2-4	17	TGTGCCAGCAGCGTAGATGGGGTCTTAGGGGTCAAAAACATTCAGTACTTC	CASSVDGVLGVKNIQYF
TRBD1	TRBV9	once	TRBJ2-1	15	TGTGCCAGCAGCGTAGGAGGGACAGTTCTTGATGAGCAGTTCTTC	CASSVGGTVLDEQFF
NA	TRBV11-2	NA	TRBJ1-6	12	TGTGCCAGCAGCTTGGGCTCTTCACCCCTCCACTTT	CASSLGSSPLHF
NA	TRBV27	NA	TRBJ1-1	16	TGTGCCAGCAGTTTATTCAGGGGCCCCCCTAACACTGAAGCTTTCTTT	CASSLFRGPPNTEAFF
NA	TRBV2	NA	TRBJ1-2	10	TGTGCCAGCAGTGCTTATGGCTACACCTTC	CASSAYGYTF
NA	TRBV2	NA	TRBJ2-6	14	TGTGCCAGCAGTTACACACATGGGGCCAACGTCCTGACTTTC	CASSYTHGANVLTF
TRBD1	TRBV29-1	NA	TRBJ1-2	16	TGCAGCGTTCCAGGGGCAGGGACAGGGGTAGGCTATGGCTACACCTTC	CSVPGAGTGVGYGYTF
TRBD1	TRBV4-3	NA	TRBJ2-7	14	TGCGCCAGCAGCCAAGGACAGGGCTCCTACGAGCAGTACTTC	CASSQGQGSYEQYF
NA	TRBV2	NA	TRBJ1-6	18	TGTGCCAGCTGCCGGGACATGGGCGTACTTAAAGGGAATTCACCCCTCCACTTT	CASCRDMGVLKGNSPLHF
TRBD1	TRBV28	NA	TRBJ2-6	19	TGTGCCAGCAGTTTCAGGCGGACAGGGGGTAACTCTGGGGCCAACGTCCTGACTTTC	CASSFRRTGGNSGANVLTF
NA	TRBV5-4	once	TRBJ2-1	16	TGTGCCAGCAGAACCGAACCGCTGGCGGGGTTGCATGAGCAGTTCTTC	CASRTEPLAGLHEQFF
TRBD2	TRBV10-3	NA	TRBJ2-2	15	TGTGCCGTCCCTACTAGCGGGGAAAACACCGGGGAGCTGTTTTTT	CAVPTSGENTGELFF
TRBD2	TRBV4-1	NA	TRBJ2-3	16	TGCGCCAGCAGCCGGCGGGGGGGCCAGGCGACAGATACGCAGTATTTT	CASSRRGGQATDTQYF
NA	TRBV5-4	NA	TRBJ1-6	15	TGTGCCAGCAGCTTCGGCAGACACCAGAATTCACCCCTCCACTTT	CASSFGRHQNSPLHF
NA	TRBV30	NA	TRBJ1-6	12	TGTGCCTCCAGCGGCACCCTTTCACCCCTCCACTTT	CASSGTLSPLHF
NA	TRBV28	once	TRBJ1-6	12	TGTGCCAGCAGTTTAGGAGCTTCACCCCTCCACTTT	CASSLGASPLHF
TRBD2	TRBV4-3	NA	TRBJ2-1	15	TGCGCCAGCAGCCGACTAGCGGGGTCGAAGGGTGAGCAGTTCTTC	CASSRLAGSKGEQFF